Listed here are 32 T cell receptor beta chains from one sample, sequenced in a study of early T cells in non-severe SARS-CoV-2 infection. TCRdb passed the 5' RACE reads through MiXCR, listing each CDR3 protein once. The sample holds over 60,000 distinct CDR3 sequences; about a tenth are singletons and the top ten take 6% to 8.5%. The sample consisted of whole blood, taken at baseline. The source of these receptors is an adult who was a healthcare worker with PCR-confirmed SARS-CoV-2 infection or an uninfected control (not recorded which).

The chain combines TRBV7-9 with TRBJ1-2; TRBD1 might be the D (6 bases). Germline CDR1 SEHNR, CDR2 FQNEAQ (reference sequence). There are 16 residues in the CDR3. Trimming removed 3 bases from V and 4 bases from J, with 18 bases in between. This chain's CDR3 is CASSLEIQGRSYGYTF. The CDR3 DNA sequence: TGTGCCAGCAGCTTGGAAATACAGGGCCGAAGCTATGGCTACACCTTC. The entire variable domain, with the rest obtained from reference TRBV7-9 and TRBJ1-2, is as follows: DTGVSQNPRHKITKRGQNVTFRCDPISEHNRLYWYRQTLGQGPEFLTYFQNEAQLEKSRLLSDRFSAERPKGSFSTLEIQRTEQGDSAMYLCASSLEIQGRSYGYTFGSGTRLTVV.

This clonotype was recorded many times. The chain links TRBV29-1 to TRBJ2-3; D is possibly TRBD2 (5 bases). V dropped 0 bases and J dropped 0 bases, with 16 bases sitting between them. The V gene's germline CDR1 is SQVTM and CDR2 ANQGSEA. This CDR3 spans 17 amino acids. This CDR3 is CSVEDRRAGRSTDTQYF. In DNA form, the CDR3 reads TGCAGCGTTGAAGATCGAAGGGCGGGCAGAAGCACAGATACGCAGTATTTT.

Ten or more counts support this clonotype. The CDR3 DNA sequence: TGTGCCGCGGGGGGCTACAATGAGCAGTTCTTC. Translation: CAAGGYNEQFF. This rearrangement joins TRBV24-1 to TRBJ2-1; 8 bases agree with TRBD2. The V gene's germline CDR1 is KGHDR and CDR2 SFDVKD. V shed 12 bases and J 3 bases; nucleotides not matched to a gene: 0. CDR3 length: 11 residues.

By share, this clonotype counts as medium-sized. The V and J genes are TRBV7-8 and TRBJ2-1, with 9 nucleotides matching TRBD2. After removal of 1 base from V and 8 bases from J, the junction contained 9 bases not matched to a gene. From germline, CDR1 is SGHVS and CDR2 FQNEAQ. This CDR3 has 16 amino acids. CDR3 amino acids: CASSLVAGGPGDEQFF. CDR3 bases: TGTGCCAGCAGCTTAGTGGCGGGGGGGCCTGGCGATGAGCAGTTCTTC.

The sample holds a few counts of this clonotype. The chain has TRBV20-1 and TRBJ1-2, with 7 bases that match TRBD1. The CDR3 length is 15 residues. CDR1 and CDR2 (germline): DFQATT, SNEGSKA (reference sequence). Losses at the gene ends were 2 bases for V and 2 bases for J; bases not matched to a gene: 8. This CDR3 is CSARLPGTENYGYTF. As DNA, the CDR3 is TGCAGTGCTAGATTACCCGGGACAGAAAACTATGGCTACACCTTC.

V is TRBV20-1 and J is TRBJ2-2; TRBD1 matches at 7 bases. The length of the CDR3 is 16 residues. Germline V lookup: CDR1 DFQATT, CDR2 SNEGSKA (reference sequence). J gave up 5 bases and V 3 bases, and 12 bases lay outside the gene matches. The CDR3 loop reads CSASPRQGRATGELFF. In nucleotides, the CDR3 is TGCAGTGCTAGCCCCAGACAGGGCCGAGCAACCGGGGAGCTGTTTTTT.

This clonotype was picked up many times. The CDR3 sequence is CASSDPRDSSEQYF. CDR3 bases: TGTGCCAGCAGTGACCCACGGGACAGTTCCGAGCAGTACTTC. The V gene is TRBV25-1, the J gene TRBJ2-7; 7 bases align to TRBD1. Trimming took 3 bases from V and 6 from J; bases not matched to a gene: 8. The germline gives CDR1 MGHDK, CDR2 SYGVNS. CDR3 length equals 14 residues.

The V gene is TRBV2, the J gene TRBJ1-2; TRBD1 agrees at 7 bases. The CDR3 has 13 amino acids. Trimming removed 10 bases from V and 5 bases from J; junction bases left unmatched: 10. Germline values: CDR1 SNHLY, CDR2 FYNNEI. CDR3 DNA: TGTGCCATCGGACCGGGACAGCGGTATGGCTACACCTTC. Residues: CAIGPGQRYGYTF.

This CDR3 reads CASSLPLNEQFF. CDR3 coding DNA: TGTGCCAGCAGCCTCCCCCTGAATGAGCAGTTCTTC. The chain combines TRBV11-2 with TRBJ2-1; D is unresolved. With 5 bases removed from V and 7 bases from J, the gap between germline ends came to 9 bases. CDR1 and CDR2 (germline): SGHAT, FQNNGV. CDR3 length: 12 residues.

This clonotype was recorded at least ten times. V and J are TRBV7-8 and TRBJ1-1; D remains unclear. V was cut by 5 bases and J by 8 bases, with 9 bases left in between. Germline-derived CDR1 and CDR2 are SGHVS and FQNEAQ. The CDR3 contains 11 residues. The CDR3 loop is CASSNSREAFF. The CDR3 coding sequence is TGTGCCAGCAGCAACAGCAGGGAAGCTTTCTTT.

This clonotype was picked up many times. The V gene is TRBV4-2, the J gene TRBJ1-1; no clear D gene. The V end was cut by 0 bases, the J end by 4 bases, with 9 bases between. CDR1 is LGHNA and CDR2 is YNFKEQ in the germline V gene. CDR3 length: 14 amino acids. This CDR3 is CASSQESVGTEAFF. For the CDR3, the DNA is TGTGCCAGCAGCCAAGAATCGGTAGGCACTGAAGCTTTCTTT.

This clonotype was detected ten times or more. The chain uses TRBV2 and TRBJ1-5, with D tentatively TRBD1 (5 bases). Trimming left V 6 bases short and J 6 bases short, with 15 bases between. In germline, CDR1 is SNHLY, CDR2 FYNNEI. The CDR3 is 14 residues long. CDR3 loop: CASSGQGGGQPQHF. The DNA for the CDR3 is TGTGCCAGCAGCGGGCAGGGCGGGGGTCAGCCCCAGCATTTT.

The chain recombines TRBV20-1 with TRBJ1-1; TRBD1 matches at 9 bases. V was pared by 4 bases and J by 6 bases, with 12 bases of the junction left unmatched. Germline-derived CDR1 and CDR2 are DFQATT and SNEGSKA (reference sequence). The CDR3 has 15 amino acids. The CDR3: CSAISGTGKISEAFF. The CDR3 nucleotides are TGCAGTGCTATATCCGGGACAGGGAAAATCTCTGAAGCTTTCTTT.

This clonotype was counted a single time. The V gene is TRBV15, the J gene TRBJ2-5; tentatively, D is TRBD1 or TRBD2 (5 bases each). Germline CDR1 LNHNV, CDR2 YYDKDF (reference sequence). This CDR3 contains 17 residues. V gave up 1 base and J gave up 2 bases, with 17 bases separating them. The CDR3 reads CATSRGERDPLQETQYF. DNA of the CDR3: TGTGCCACCAGCAGAGGCGAGAGGGACCCCCTGCAAGAGACCCAGTACTTC.

This clonotype appeared many times. The V call is TRBV12-5, the J call TRBJ2-3; D possibly corresponds to TRBD1 (6 bases). The germline gives CDR1 LGHNT, CDR2 FRNRAP. V was trimmed by 3 bases and J by 2 bases, leaving 18 bases between them. The CDR3 loop spans 17 amino acids. The CDR3 here is CASGFRSLQGSTDTQYF. The CDR3, as DNA: TGTGCTAGTGGTTTTCGTTCTTTACAGGGCTCCACAGATACGCAGTATTTT. Combining the CDR3 with reference TRBV12-5 and TRBJ2-3 gives the whole variable domain DARVTQTPRHKVTEMGQEVTMRCQPILGHNTVFWYRQTMMQGLELLAYFRNRAPLDDSGMPKDRFSAEMPDATLATLKIQPSEPRDSAVYFCASGFRSLQGSTDTQYFGPGTRLTVL.

The rearrangement joins TRBV7-2 to TRBJ1-1; 9 bases align to TRBD1. Germline CDR1 is SGHTA and CDR2 is FQGNSA. The J segment lost 2 bases and the V segment lost 5 bases, leaving 6 bases of the junction unmatched. The CDR3 contains 15 residues. The CDR3 loop reads CASSMGTGYNTEAFF. The CDR3 bases are TGTGCCAGCAGCATGGGGACAGGGTACAACACTGAAGCTTTCTTT.

Concerning this clonotype itself: This sequence may be a read error, since a much larger clone differs from it by one base. The genes are TRBV9 and TRBJ1-1; D is ambiguous. The V end lost 3 bases, the J end lost 4 bases, and 4 bases lay between the germline ends. Germline CDR1 is SGDLS and CDR2 is YYNGEE. The CDR3 extends over 11 amino acids. The CDR3 DNA reads as TGTGCCAGCAGCGACGGCACTGAAGCTTTCTTT. Its translation: CASSDGTEAFF.

This clonotype has at least ten counts. The V gene is TRBV30, the J gene TRBJ2-7, with a possible D match to TRBD2 (7 bases). This CDR3 has 15 amino acids. The V gene lost 0 bases and the J gene lost 0 bases, with 12 bases spanning the gap. Germline CDR1 and CDR2: GTSNPN and SVGIG (reference sequence). DNA for the CDR3: TGTGCCTGGAGTGTAATGGGAGGGGGCTCCTACGAGCAGTACTTC. Its translation: CAWSVMGGGSYEQYF.

This clonotype came up many times. The chain employs TRBV7-9 and TRBJ2-5; TRBD2 matches 13 bases. This CDR3 comprises 18 residues. Germline V lookup: CDR1 SEHNR, CDR2 FQNEAQ (reference sequence). V lost 0 bases to trimming and J lost 4 bases; unmatched junction nucleotides: 8. The CDR3 here is CASSLADRLAGGPETQYF. The CDR3, as DNA: TGTGCCAGCAGCTTAGCCGATCGACTAGCGGGAGGCCCAGAGACCCAGTACTTC.

This rearrangement joins TRBV12-5 to TRBJ2-3, with a weak D call TRBD2 (5 bases). Trimming removed 0 bases at V and 3 bases at J, with 10 bases between. This CDR3 spans 15 amino acids. Germline values: CDR1 LGHNT, CDR2 FRNRAP. CDR3 DNA: TGTGCTAGTGGTTTGGTACAACGGGGAACAGATACGCAGTATTTT. Protein product: CASGLVQRGTDTQYF.

CDR3 residues: CASSYSSRSGGNTEKLFF. The CDR3 DNA is TGTGCCAGCAGTTACTCGTCGAGGTCGGGAGGCAATACTGAAAAACTGTTTTTT. V is TRBV6-5 and J is TRBJ1-4; no clear D. CDR1 is MNHEY, CDR2 SVGAGI, per germline. The CDR3 sequence is 18 residues long. Trimming left V 0 bases short and J 7 bases short, with 21 bases between.

V usage is TRBV10-3 and J usage is TRBJ1-2; a weak D match, TRBD1 (6 bases). The CDR3 totals 15 residues. Trimming shortened V by 3 bases and J by 3 bases, and 14 bases separated the two germline ends. The germline gives CDR1 ENHRY, CDR2 SYGVKD. The CDR3: CAISDLNREHYGYTF. The CDR3 bases are TGTGCCATCAGTGATCTTAACAGGGAGCACTATGGCTACACCTTC.

This clonotype has only a few counts. This chain joins TRBV7-3 and TRBJ2-5; D possibly matches TRBD1 or TRBD2 (6 bases each). V lost 6 bases, J lost 4 bases, and 18 bases lay in between. This CDR3 is built from 15 residues. The germline V gene has CDR1 SGHTA and CDR2 FQGTGA. CDR3 in DNA: TGTGCCAGCAGTAAACAGGGTGGAGGGGGAGAGACCCAGTACTTC. Protein sequence: CASSKQGGGGETQYF.

This clonotype has ten or more counts. The V gene is TRBV11-3, the J gene TRBJ2-2; D gene uncertain. V lost 0 bases and J 2 bases, leaving 10 bases between the germline ends. Germline loops: CDR1 SGHNT, CDR2 YENEEA. The CDR3 spans 16 residues. The CDR3, as DNA: TGTGCCAGCAGCTTAGACTCCTTCGGTAACACCGGGGAGCTGTTTTTT. Translation gives CASSLDSFGNTGELFF. The full variable domain, in which reference TRBV11-3 and TRBJ2-2 provide the parts outside the CDR3, is EAGVVQSPRYKIIEKKQPVAFWCNPISGHNTLYWYLQNLGQGPELLIRYENEEAVDDSQLPKDRFSAERLKGVDSTLKIQPAELGDSAVYLCASSLDSFGNTGELFFGEGSRLTVL.

This clonotype was seen ten or more times. The rearrangement uses TRBV28 and TRBJ2-1; D gene uncertain. The CDR3 length is 12 residues. Germline V CDR1 and CDR2: MDHEN, SYDVKM. Deletions cut 2 bases from V and 9 bases from J, with 8 bases between. CDR3 in DNA: TGTGCCAGCAGTTTAGAGTGGAGTGAGCAGTTCTTC. This encodes CASSLEWSEQFF.

The chain carries TRBV6-6 and TRBJ1-1; 7 bases align to TRBD1. CDR3 length: 13 residues. V was pared by 8 bases and J by 0 bases, with 3 bases of the junction left unmatched. Germline CDR1 is MNHNY and CDR2 is SVGAGI (reference sequence). The CDR3 loop is CASQGQMNTEAFF. Here the CDR3 DNA reads TGTGCCAGCCAGGGACAGATGAACACTGAAGCTTTCTTT.

The chain links TRBV7-8 to TRBJ2-1, with unresolved D. Trimming cost V 3 bases and J 0 bases, with 6 bases left between them. CDR3 length equals 14 residues. Germline loops: CDR1 SGHVS, CDR2 FQNEAQ. CDR3 residues: CASSFGSSYNEQFF. CDR3 sequence (DNA): TGTGCCAGCAGCTTCGGTTCCTCCTACAATGAGCAGTTCTTC.

This clonotype was recorded once. The genes are TRBV12-3 or TRBV12-4 and TRBJ1-2, with D perhaps TRBD1 (5 bases). V was clipped by 1 base and J by 13 bases, with 13 bases between them. This CDR3 contains 12 residues. CDR3 nucleotide sequence: TGTGCCAGCAGTTTAGAGGGGCAGCGAGGCACCTTC. It specifies CASSLEGQRGTF.

This clonotype was detected many times. J is TRBJ2-1 and V is TRBV12-5; no definite D call. Germline CDR1 reads LGHNT; CDR2 reads FRNRAP. The ends were cut back, 6 bases at V and 10 bases at J, with 13 bases in the middle. The CDR3 length is 12 residues. CDR3 DNA: TGTGCTAGTGGACTCGACTCGCACGAGCAGTTCTTC. It yields the protein CASGLDSHEQFF.

This clonotype was detected a few times. The chain is built from TRBV4-1 and TRBJ2-1; D is unresolved. The CDR3 sequence is 17 residues long. Trimming pared 1 base from V and 2 bases from J, leaving 15 bases between. In germline, CDR1 is MGHRA, CDR2 YSYEKL. CDR3 protein: CASSQGTPSSTYNEQFF. Written as DNA, the CDR3 is TGCGCCAGCAGCCAAGGCACCCCCTCCTCCACCTACAATGAGCAGTTCTTC.

In this sample, this clonotype turned up a few times. The chain links TRBV5-1 to TRBJ2-7; D uncertain. V lost 5 bases and J 6 bases, leaving 18 bases between the germline ends. The CDR3 totals 14 residues. Germline V lookup: CDR1 SGHRS, CDR2 YFSETQ. The DNA of the CDR3 is TGCGCCAGCAGGAGAGACCCCCTTTCTGGCGAGCAGTACTTC. Amino acid sequence: CASRRDPLSGEQYF.

This clonotype showed up many times. The chain is built from TRBV6-1 and TRBJ2-7; D might be TRBD2 (6 bases). CDR3 length equals 14 residues. Germline V gene lookup returns CDR1 MNHNS and CDR2 SASEGT. The V gene lost 7 bases and the J gene lost 3 bases, with 16 bases spanning the gap. CDR3 nucleotides: TGTGCCAGCACCCCCAGGGACTTGGGCTACGAGCAGTACTTC. As protein: CASTPRDLGYEQYF.